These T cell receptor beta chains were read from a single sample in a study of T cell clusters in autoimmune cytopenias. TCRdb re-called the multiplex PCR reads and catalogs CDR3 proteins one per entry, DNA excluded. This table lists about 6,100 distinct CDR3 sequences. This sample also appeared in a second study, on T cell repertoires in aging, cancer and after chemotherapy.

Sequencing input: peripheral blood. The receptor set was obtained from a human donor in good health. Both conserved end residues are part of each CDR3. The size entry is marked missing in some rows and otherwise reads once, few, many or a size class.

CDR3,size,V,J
CASSTTGQGGSPLHF,medium-sized,TRBV18,TRBJ1-6
CASSRSSRQTNYGYTF,NA,TRBV19,TRBJ1-2
CASSLIPKSKDYEQYF,medium-sized,TRBV5-5,TRBJ2-7
CASSLFAGSPTDTQYF,NA,TRBV7-3,TRBJ2-3
CASSLAGVDNEQFF,medium-sized,TRBV11-2,TRBJ2-1
CASSEIDGEGYGYTF,NA,TRBV6-2/TRBV6-3,TRBJ1-2
CAHRVGNYGYTF,NA,TRBV6-1,TRBJ1-2
CASTLSIGTVGDEQYF,NA,TRBV7-2,TRBJ2-7
CASSPGTGGEKNEKLFF,NA,TRBV18,TRBJ1-4
CASKTRETTDTQYF,medium-sized,TRBV12-3/TRBV12-4,TRBJ2-3
CASSRGQVNTGELFF,medium-sized,TRBV7-2,TRBJ2-2
CASSLDRSNANYGYTF,NA,TRBV27,TRBJ1-2
CASSLDHSPNQPQHF,NA,TRBV6-4,TRBJ1-5
CASSAGRPSGANVLTF,NA,TRBV7-6,TRBJ2-6
CSATGQGAGSPLHF,NA,TRBV20-1,TRBJ1-6